This T cell receptor (beta chain) is drawn from a study of blood T cell repertoires in COVID-19. Looking at the study overall: The United States, Italy and Spain supplied acute and convalescent COVID-19 samples. T cells, B-cell-depleted T cells, or PBMCs provided the cDNA or gDNA that served as material.

Clones were read by immunoSEQ multiplex PCR, and TCRdb kept only the in-frame ones, dropping some. This sample has around 86,000 clones, with over 75% found just once. The sequencing sample was made of peripheral blood. The receptor was derived from a human donor in a cohort sampled during active COVID-19.

CDR3 amino acids: CASNRGRQETQYF. The CDR3 DNA follows: TGTGCCAGTAATAGGGGGCGCCAAGAGACCCAGTACTTC. The V call is TRBV19, the J call TRBJ2-5; 7 bases align to TRBD1. Unmatched junction bases numbered 3, after V lost 7 bases and J lost 1 base. The CDR3 is 13 residues long. Looked up from germline, CDR1 is LNHDA and CDR2 is SQIVND (reference sequence).